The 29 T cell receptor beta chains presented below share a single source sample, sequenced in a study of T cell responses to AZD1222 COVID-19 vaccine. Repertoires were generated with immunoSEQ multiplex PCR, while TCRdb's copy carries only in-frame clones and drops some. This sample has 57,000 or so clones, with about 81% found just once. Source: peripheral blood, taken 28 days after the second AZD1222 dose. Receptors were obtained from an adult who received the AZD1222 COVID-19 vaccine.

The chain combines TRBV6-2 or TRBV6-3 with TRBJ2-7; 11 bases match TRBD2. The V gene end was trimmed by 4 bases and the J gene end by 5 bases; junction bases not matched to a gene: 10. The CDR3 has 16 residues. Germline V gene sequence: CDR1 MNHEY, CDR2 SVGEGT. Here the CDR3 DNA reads TGTGCCAGCAGTTCGCCTACGAGACTAGCGGGAAACGAGCAGTACTTC. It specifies CASSSPTRLAGNEQYF.

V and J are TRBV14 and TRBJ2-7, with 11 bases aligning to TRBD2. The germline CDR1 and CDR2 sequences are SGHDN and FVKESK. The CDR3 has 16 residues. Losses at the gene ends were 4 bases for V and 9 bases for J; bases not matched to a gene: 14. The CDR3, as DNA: TGTGCCAGCAGCCTCGGACTAGCGGGCAACCCGCTCGGGCAGTACTTC. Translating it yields CASSLGLAGNPLGQYF.

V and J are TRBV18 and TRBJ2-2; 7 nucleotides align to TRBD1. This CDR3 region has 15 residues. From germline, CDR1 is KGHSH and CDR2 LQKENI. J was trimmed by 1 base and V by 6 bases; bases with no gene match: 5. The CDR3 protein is CASSSGTVNTGELFF. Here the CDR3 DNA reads TGTGCCAGCTCTTCCGGGACAGTGAACACCGGGGAGCTGTTTTTT. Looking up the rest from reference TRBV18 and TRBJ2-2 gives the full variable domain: NAGVMQNPRHLVRRRGQEARLRCSPMKGHSHVYWYRQLPEEGLKFMVYLQKENIIDESGMPKERFSAEFPKEGPSILRIQQVVRGDSAAYFCASSSGTVNTGELFFGEGSRLTVL.

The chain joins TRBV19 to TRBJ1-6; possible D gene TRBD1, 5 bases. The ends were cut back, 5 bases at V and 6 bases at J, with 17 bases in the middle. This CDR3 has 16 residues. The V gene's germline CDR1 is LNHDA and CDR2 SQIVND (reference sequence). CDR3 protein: CASSPRARQFNSPLHF. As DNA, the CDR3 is TGTGCCAGTAGTCCCAGGGCCAGACAGTTTAATTCACCCCTCCACTTT.

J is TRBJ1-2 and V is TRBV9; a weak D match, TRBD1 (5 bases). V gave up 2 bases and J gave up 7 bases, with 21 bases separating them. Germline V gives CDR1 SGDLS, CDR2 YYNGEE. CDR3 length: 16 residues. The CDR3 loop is CASSVSTGLLGRGYTF. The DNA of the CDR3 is TGTGCCAGCAGCGTTTCGACGGGACTTCTCGGGCGTGGCTACACCTTC.

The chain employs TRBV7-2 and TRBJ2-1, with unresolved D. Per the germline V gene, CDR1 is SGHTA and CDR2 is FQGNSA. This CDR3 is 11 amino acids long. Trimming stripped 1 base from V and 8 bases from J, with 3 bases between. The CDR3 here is CASSLGDEQFF. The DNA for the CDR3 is TGTGCCAGCAGCTTAGGAGATGAGCAGTTCTTC.

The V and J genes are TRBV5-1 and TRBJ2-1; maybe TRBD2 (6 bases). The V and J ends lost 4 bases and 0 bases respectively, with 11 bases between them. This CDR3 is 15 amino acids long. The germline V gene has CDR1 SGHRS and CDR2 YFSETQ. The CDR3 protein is CASSPRDFSYNEQFF. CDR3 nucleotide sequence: TGCGCCAGCAGCCCCCGGGACTTCTCCTACAATGAGCAGTTCTTC. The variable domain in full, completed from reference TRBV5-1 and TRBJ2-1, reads KAGVTQTPRYLIKTRGQQVTLSCSPISGHRSVSWYQQTPGQGLQFLFEYFSETQRNKGNFPGRFSGRQFSNSRSEMNVSTLELGDSALYLCASSPRDFSYNEQFFGPGTRLTVL.

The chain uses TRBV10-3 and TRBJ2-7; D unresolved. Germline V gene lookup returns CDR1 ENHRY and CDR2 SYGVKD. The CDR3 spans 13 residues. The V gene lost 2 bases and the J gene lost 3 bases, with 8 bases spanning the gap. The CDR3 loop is CAISEGQDYEQYF. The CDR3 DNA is TGTGCCATCAGTGAGGGGCAGGACTACGAGCAGTACTTC.

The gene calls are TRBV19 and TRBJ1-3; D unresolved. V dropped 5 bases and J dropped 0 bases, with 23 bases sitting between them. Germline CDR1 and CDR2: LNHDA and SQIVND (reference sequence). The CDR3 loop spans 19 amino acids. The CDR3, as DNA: TGTGCCAGTAGTCCCCTCGCTTACCCGGACGGCGTCTCTGGAAACACCATATATTTT. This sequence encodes CASSPLAYPDGVSGNTIYF.

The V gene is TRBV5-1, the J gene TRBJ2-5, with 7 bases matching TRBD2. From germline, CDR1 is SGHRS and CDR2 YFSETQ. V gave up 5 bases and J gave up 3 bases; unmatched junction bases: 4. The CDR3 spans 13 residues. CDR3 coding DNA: TGCGCCAGCAGGAGGACTAGGGAAGAGACCCAGTACTTC. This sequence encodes CASRRTREETQYF.

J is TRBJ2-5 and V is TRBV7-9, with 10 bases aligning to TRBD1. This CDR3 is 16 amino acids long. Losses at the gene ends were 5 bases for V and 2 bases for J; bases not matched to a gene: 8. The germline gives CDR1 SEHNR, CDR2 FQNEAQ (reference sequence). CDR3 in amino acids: CASSRPGQGIQETQYF. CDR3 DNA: TGTGCCAGCAGCCGCCCGGGACAGGGGATTCAAGAGACCCAGTACTTC.

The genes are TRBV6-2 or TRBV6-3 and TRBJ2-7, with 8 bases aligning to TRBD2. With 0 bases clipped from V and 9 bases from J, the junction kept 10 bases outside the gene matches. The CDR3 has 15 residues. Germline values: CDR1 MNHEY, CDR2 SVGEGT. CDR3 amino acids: CASSYSGLDRWRQYF. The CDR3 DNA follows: TGTGCCAGCAGTTACTCGGGACTAGATCGCTGGAGGCAGTACTTC.

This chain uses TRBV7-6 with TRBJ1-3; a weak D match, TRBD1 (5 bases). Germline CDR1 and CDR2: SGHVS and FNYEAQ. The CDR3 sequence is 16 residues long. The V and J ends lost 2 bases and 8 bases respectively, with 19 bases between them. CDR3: CASSLYDSRLGHTIYF. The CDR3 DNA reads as TGTGCCAGCAGCTTATACGACAGCCGCCTAGGACACACCATATATTTT.

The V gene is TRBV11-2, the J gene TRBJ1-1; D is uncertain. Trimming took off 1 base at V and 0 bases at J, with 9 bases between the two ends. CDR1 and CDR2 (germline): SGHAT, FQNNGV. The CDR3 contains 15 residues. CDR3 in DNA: TGTGCCAGCAGCTTAGCGGGGTTGATGAACACTGAAGCTTTCTTT. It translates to CASSLAGLMNTEAFF.

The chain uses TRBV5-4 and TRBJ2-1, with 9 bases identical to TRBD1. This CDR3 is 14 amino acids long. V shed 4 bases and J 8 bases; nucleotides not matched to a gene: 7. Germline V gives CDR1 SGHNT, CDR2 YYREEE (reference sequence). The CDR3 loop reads CASSRTGDRDEQFF. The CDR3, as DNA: TGTGCCAGCAGCCGGACAGGGGATAGGGATGAGCAGTTCTTC. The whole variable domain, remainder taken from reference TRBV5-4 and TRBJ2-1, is ETGVTQSPTHLIKTRGQQVTLRCSSQSGHNTVSWYQQALGQGPQFIFQYYREEENGRGNFPPRFSGLQFPNYSSELNVNALELDDSALYLCASSRTGDRDEQFFGPGTRLTVL.

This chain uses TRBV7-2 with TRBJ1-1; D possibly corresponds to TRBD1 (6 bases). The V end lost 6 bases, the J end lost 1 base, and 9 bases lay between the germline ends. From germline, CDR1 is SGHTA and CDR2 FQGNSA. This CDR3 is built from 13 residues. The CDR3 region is CASRSQGNTEAFF. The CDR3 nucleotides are TGTGCCAGCAGGTCACAGGGGAACACTGAAGCTTTCTTT.

The CDR3: CASGLPSGNQPQHF. CDR3 DNA sequence: TGTGCCAGCGGACTTCCCAGCGGCAATCAGCCCCAGCATTTT. The rearrangement joins TRBV28 to TRBJ1-5; no clear D. V lost 8 bases and J 2 bases, leaving 13 bases between the germline ends. CDR3 length: 14 amino acids. Looked up from germline, CDR1 is MDHEN and CDR2 is SYDVKM.

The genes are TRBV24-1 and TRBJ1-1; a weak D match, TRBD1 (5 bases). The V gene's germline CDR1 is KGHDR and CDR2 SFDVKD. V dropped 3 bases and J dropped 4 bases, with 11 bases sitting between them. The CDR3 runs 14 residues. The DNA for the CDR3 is TGTGCCACCAGTGATAGGGGTGGAAGCACTGAAGCTTTCTTT. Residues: CATSDRGGSTEAFF.

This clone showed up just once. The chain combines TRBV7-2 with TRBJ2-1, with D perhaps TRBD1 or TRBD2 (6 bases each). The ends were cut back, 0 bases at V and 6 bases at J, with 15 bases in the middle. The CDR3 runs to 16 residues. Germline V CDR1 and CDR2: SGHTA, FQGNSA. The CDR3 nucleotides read TGTGCCAGCAGCTTAGCGACGGGGGCGCTGGTCAATGAGCAGTTCTTC. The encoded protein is CASSLATGALVNEQFF.

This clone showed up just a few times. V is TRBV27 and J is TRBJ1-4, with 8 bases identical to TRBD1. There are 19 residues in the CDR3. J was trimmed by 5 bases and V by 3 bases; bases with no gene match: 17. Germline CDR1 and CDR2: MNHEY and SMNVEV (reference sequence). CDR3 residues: CASSLEGQGARAGNEKLFF. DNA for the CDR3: TGTGCCAGCAGTTTGGAGGGGCAGGGGGCGCGGGCGGGAAATGAAAAACTGTTTTTT.

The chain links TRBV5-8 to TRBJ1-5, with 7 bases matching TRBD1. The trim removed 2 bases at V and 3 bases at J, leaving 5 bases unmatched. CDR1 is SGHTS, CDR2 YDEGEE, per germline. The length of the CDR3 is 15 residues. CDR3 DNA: TGTGCCAGCAGCTTATCCGGACAGGACAATCAGCCCCAGCATTTT. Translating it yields CASSLSGQDNQPQHF.

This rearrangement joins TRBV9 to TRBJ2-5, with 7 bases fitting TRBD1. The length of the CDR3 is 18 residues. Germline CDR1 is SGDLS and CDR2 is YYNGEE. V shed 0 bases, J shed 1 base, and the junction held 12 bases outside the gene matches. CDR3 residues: CASSVDETGRILQETQYF. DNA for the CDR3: TGTGCCAGCAGCGTAGACGAGACAGGGCGAATCCTCCAAGAGACCCAGTACTTC. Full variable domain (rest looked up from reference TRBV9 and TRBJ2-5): DSGVTQTPKHLITATGQRVTLRCSPRSGDLSVYWYQQSLDQGLQFLIQYYNGEERAKGNILERFSAQQFPDLHSELNLSSLELGDSALYFCASSVDETGRILQETQYFGPGTRLLVL.

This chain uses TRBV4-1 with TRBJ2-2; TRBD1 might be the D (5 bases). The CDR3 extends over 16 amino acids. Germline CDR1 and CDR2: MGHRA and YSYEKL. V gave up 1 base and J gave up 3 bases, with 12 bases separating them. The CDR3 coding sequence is TGCGCCAGCAGCCAAGTTGGCGGACACCACACCGGGGAGCTGTTTTTT. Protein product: CASSQVGGHHTGELFF.

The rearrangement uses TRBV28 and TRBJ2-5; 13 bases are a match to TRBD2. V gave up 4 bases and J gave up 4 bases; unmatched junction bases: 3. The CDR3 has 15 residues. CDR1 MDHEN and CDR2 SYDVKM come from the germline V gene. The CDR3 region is CASSWTSGRAETQYF. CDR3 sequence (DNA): TGTGCCAGCAGTTGGACTAGCGGGAGAGCAGAGACCCAGTACTTC.

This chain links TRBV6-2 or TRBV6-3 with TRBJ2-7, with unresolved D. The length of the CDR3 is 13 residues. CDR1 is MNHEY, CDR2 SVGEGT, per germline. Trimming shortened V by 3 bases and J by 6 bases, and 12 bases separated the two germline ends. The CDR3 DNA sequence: TGTGCCAGCAGTTATTGGGTAGAGAGCGAGCAGTACTTC. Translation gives CASSYWVESEQYF.

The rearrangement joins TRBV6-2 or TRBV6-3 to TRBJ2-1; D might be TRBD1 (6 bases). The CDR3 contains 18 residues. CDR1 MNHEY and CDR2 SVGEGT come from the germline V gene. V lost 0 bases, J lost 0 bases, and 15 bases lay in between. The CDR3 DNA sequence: TGTGCCAGCAGTTACTCGACCGGGACACCCAGCTCCTACAATGAGCAGTTCTTC. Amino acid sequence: CASSYSTGTPSSYNEQFF.

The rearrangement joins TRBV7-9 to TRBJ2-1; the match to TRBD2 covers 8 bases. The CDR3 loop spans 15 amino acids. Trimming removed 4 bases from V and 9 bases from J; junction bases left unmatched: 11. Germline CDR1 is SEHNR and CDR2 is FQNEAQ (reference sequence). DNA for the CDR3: TGTGCCAGCAGCTACCCGGGACTAGGGGCGAGTGAGCAGTTCTTC. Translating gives CASSYPGLGASEQFF.

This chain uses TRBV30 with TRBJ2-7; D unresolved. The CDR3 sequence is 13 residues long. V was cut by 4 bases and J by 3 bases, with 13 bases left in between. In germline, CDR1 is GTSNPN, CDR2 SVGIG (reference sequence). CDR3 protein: CAWTRPSFYEQYF. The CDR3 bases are TGTGCCTGGACCCGACCCTCTTTCTACGAGCAGTACTTC.

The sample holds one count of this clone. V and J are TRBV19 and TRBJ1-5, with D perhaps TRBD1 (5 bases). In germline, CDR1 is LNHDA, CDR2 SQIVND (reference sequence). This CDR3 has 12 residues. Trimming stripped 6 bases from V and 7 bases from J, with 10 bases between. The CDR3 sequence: CASRGREQPQHF. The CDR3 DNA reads TGTGCCAGTAGGGGGCGCGAACAGCCCCAGCATTTT.